These 32 T cell receptor beta chains were sequenced from one sample in a study of PD-L1 blockade in urothelial cancer. TCRdb keeps only in-frame clones here, not all; method: immunoSEQ multiplex PCR. This sample has roughly 90,000 clones, with more than 70% found just once. Time point in this sample: pretreatment peripheral blood. Material: PBMCs, obtained around atezolizumab (anti-PD-L1) treatment. The receptors stem from a woman older than 75 with urothelial cancer.

The chain is built from TRBV6-1 and TRBJ2-4, with 7 bases identical to TRBD1. Germline V gene lookup returns CDR1 MNHNS and CDR2 SASEGT. The junction had 8 bases not matched to a gene; V was cut back by 6 bases and J by 3 bases. The CDR3 extends over 15 amino acids. This CDR3 is CASSARGSNKNIQYF. The CDR3 region has the DNA TGTGCCAGCAGCGCCAGGGGGTCGAACAAAAACATTCAGTACTTC.

This clone was picked up a small number of times. The gene calls are TRBV15 and TRBJ2-1; 7 bases match TRBD1. J was trimmed by 4 bases and V by 6 bases; bases with no gene match: 9. The germline V gene encodes CDR1 LNHNV and CDR2 YYDKDF (reference sequence). This CDR3 is built from 15 residues. CDR3 amino acids: CATSWGKGAYNEQFF. The CDR3 coding sequence is TGTGCCACCAGTTGGGGGAAGGGGGCTTACAATGAGCAGTTCTTC.

The chain joins TRBV2 to TRBJ2-7, with TRBD1 matching over 8 bases. The CDR3 totals 15 residues. V trimming: 6 bases; J trimming: 7 bases; junction bases outside the gene matches: 14. In germline, CDR1 is SNHLY, CDR2 FYNNEI. Here the CDR3 DNA reads TGTGCCAGCAGCTTAGAGACAGGGGATGTGAGGGAGCAGTACTTC. Translated: CASSLETGDVREQYF.

A remark on this clone: Other DNA sequences from this sample encode an identical CDR3 as well. The V call is TRBV27, the J call TRBJ2-1, with 9 bases lining up with TRBD2. Germline V CDR1 and CDR2: MNHEY, SMNVEV (reference sequence). The CDR3 has 15 residues. Trimming at V came to 6 bases and at J to 1 base, leaving 4 bases not matched to a gene. The CDR3 here is CASSFSGSSYNEQFF. CDR3 DNA sequence: TGTGCCAGCAGCTTTAGCGGGAGTTCCTACAATGAGCAGTTCTTC.

V gene TRBV2 combines with J gene TRBJ2-6; 8 positions match TRBD1. Germline assignment: CDR1 SNHLY and CDR2 FYNNEI. The CDR3 loop spans 17 amino acids. Trimming cost V 7 bases and J 0 bases; bases outside gene matches: 8. The CDR3, as DNA: TGTGCCAGCATCCCGGGACAGGCAACCTCTGGGGCCAACGTCCTGACTTTC. Protein: CASIPGQATSGANVLTF. The full variable domain, in which reference TRBV2 and TRBJ2-6 provide the parts outside the CDR3, is EPEVTQTPSHQVTQMGQEVILRCVPISNHLYFYWYRQILGQKVEFLVSFYNNEISEKSEIFDDQFSVERPDGSNFTLKIRSTKLEDSAMYFCASIPGQATSGANVLTFGAGSRLTVL.

This chain links TRBV9 with TRBJ2-7; maybe TRBD2 (6 bases). This CDR3 contains 14 residues. CDR1 is SGDLS, CDR2 YYNGEE, per germline. Trimming stripped 1 base from V and 0 bases from J, with 8 bases between. In DNA, the CDR3 is TGTGCCAGCAGCGTACGCGGGAACTCCTACGAGCAGTACTTC. This encodes CASSVRGNSYEQYF.

The chain joins TRBV9 to TRBJ2-7, with D perhaps matching TRBD1 (6 bases). The CDR3 consists of 15 residues. Germline CDR1 is SGDLS and CDR2 is YYNGEE. The V and J ends lost 2 bases and 1 base respectively, with 13 bases between them. The CDR3 DNA reads as TGTGCCAGCAGCGTCTCGACAGGAGATTCCTACGAGCAGTACTTC. Protein sequence: CASSVSTGDSYEQYF.

This chain joins TRBV5-4 and TRBJ2-7; perhaps TRBD1 as D (6 bases). The germline CDR1 and CDR2 sequences are SGHNT and YYREEE (reference sequence). The CDR3 totals 15 residues. Trimming stripped 0 bases from V and 7 bases from J, with 17 bases between. Here the CDR3 reads CASSLGGQGTSEQYF. The DNA of the CDR3 is TGTGCCAGCAGCTTGGGAGGGCAGGGGACGAGTGAGCAGTACTTC. The variable domain in full, completed from reference TRBV5-4 and TRBJ2-7, reads ETGVTQSPTHLIKTRGQQVTLRCSSQSGHNTVSWYQQALGQGPQFIFQYYREEENGRGNFPPRFSGLQFPNYSSELNVNALELDDSALYLCASSLGGQGTSEQYFGPGTRLTVT.

The rearrangement links TRBV21-1 to TRBJ1-1; the table gives TRBD1 as D, unverified against the DNA. TRBV21-1 is shown as a pseudogene. The CDR3 is made up of 16 amino acids. The CDR3 nucleotides read TGTGCCACCCCGAAGCGGGCGACAGGGTTGGACACTGAAGCTTTCTTT. Amino acid sequence: CATPKRATGLDTEAFF.

This clone has only one observation. The chain links TRBV5-6 to TRBJ1-5; weak D call: TRBD1 (5 bases). Germline CDR1 is SGHDT and CDR2 is YYEEEE. This CDR3 is 14 amino acids long. The V end lost 2 bases, the J end lost 7 bases, and 13 bases lay between the germline ends. The CDR3 region has the DNA TGTGCCAGCAGCTTACTCAGGGCATACCAGCCCCAGCATTTT. Its protein is CASSLLRAYQPQHF.

This CDR3 reads CASSVLEGAYNEQFF. CDR3 bases: TGCGCCAGCAGCGTCCTGGAGGGCGCCTACAATGAGCAGTTCTTC. This rearrangement joins TRBV4-1 to TRBJ2-1; TRBD2 might be the D (6 bases). Trimming took off 5 bases at V and 2 bases at J, with 13 bases between the two ends. Germline CDR1 is MGHRA and CDR2 is YSYEKL. CDR3 length equals 15 residues.

The J gene is TRBJ2-1, the V gene TRBV4-2; 9 positions agree with TRBD2. This CDR3 contains 18 residues. CDR1 is LGHNA and CDR2 is YNFKEQ in the germline V gene. V was clipped by 4 bases and J by 8 bases; unmatched bases: 18. In nucleotides, the CDR3 is TGTGCCAGCAGCCCCCAAGTGTGGCGGGAGGGCCCTCTGGATGAGCAGTTCTTC. As protein: CASSPQVWREGPLDEQFF.

V and J are TRBV11-3 and TRBJ2-7; 7 bases agree with TRBD2. This CDR3 has 20 residues. V trimming: 2 bases; J trimming: 3 bases; junction bases outside the gene matches: 22. Germline assignment: CDR1 SGHNT and CDR2 YENEEA. This chain's CDR3 is CASSLFCGSLGGRTFYEQYF. The CDR3 DNA reads TGTGCCAGCAGCTTATTTTGTGGGTCTCTGGGGGGGAGGACCTTCTACGAGCAGTACTTC.

The rearrangement links TRBV27 to TRBJ1-1; D not resolved. Trimming removed 5 bases from V and 0 bases from J, with 7 bases in between. CDR1 is MNHEY and CDR2 is SMNVEV in the germline V gene (reference sequence). The CDR3 covers 13 residues. DNA of the CDR3: TGTGCCAGCAGTCGCGTGATGAACACTGAAGCTTTCTTT. It is translated as CASSRVMNTEAFF.

V is TRBV2 and J is TRBJ1-1; D remains ambiguous. The ends were cut back, 5 bases at V and 5 bases at J, with 21 bases in the middle. This CDR3 region has 16 residues. Germline CDR1 and CDR2: SNHLY and FYNNEI. CDR3 sequence (DNA): TGTGCCAGCAGTCCGGACTTACGTCCAATGGGGACTGAAGCTTTCTTT. This translates into CASSPDLRPMGTEAFF.

This chain uses TRBV18 with TRBJ2-1; D uncertain. The CDR3 is 15 residues long. V lost 6 bases and J 7 bases, leaving 19 bases between the germline ends. In germline, CDR1 is KGHSH, CDR2 LQKENI. The CDR3 DNA sequence: TGTGCCAGCTCCATAAATGCGAGAGCCATGAATGAGCAGTTCTTC. Translating gives CASSINARAMNEQFF. The variable domain in full, with the rest retrieved from reference TRBV18 and TRBJ2-1, is NAGVMQNPRHLVRRRGQEARLRCSPMKGHSHVYWYRQLPEEGLKFMVYLQKENIIDESGMPKERFSAEFPKEGPSILRIQQVVRGDSAAYFCASSINARAMNEQFFGPGTRLTVL.

The J gene is TRBJ1-2, the V gene TRBV30, with 9 bases aligning to TRBD1. CDR3 length equals 15 residues. The J segment lost 8 bases and the V segment lost 3 bases, leaving 13 bases of the junction unmatched. The germline gives CDR1 GTSNPN, CDR2 SVGIG (reference sequence). The CDR3 sequence: CAWRLKAGTGIGYTF. CDR3 sequence (DNA): TGTGCCTGGAGACTAAAGGCCGGGACAGGGATAGGCTACACCTTC.

The chain recombines TRBV18 with TRBJ1-1; TRBD1 agrees at 8 bases. Germline CDR1 KGHSH, CDR2 LQKENI. Germline trimming cut 1 base from V and 7 bases from J; bases unmatched to any gene: 8. The CDR3 runs 15 residues. The CDR3 region has the DNA TGTGCCAGCTCACCACAAGGACAGGGATGGATTGAAGCTTTCTTT. This sequence encodes CASSPQGQGWIEAFF.

This sequence joins TRBV29-1 and TRBJ2-7, with a tentative D call TRBD2 (6 bases). The CDR3 totals 16 residues. V dropped 5 bases and J dropped 0 bases, with 20 bases sitting between them. Germline V gives CDR1 SQVTM, CDR2 ANQGSEA. CDR3 bases: TGCAGCGTTCGGGGTGGGGTTAGGCGGGACTCCTACGAGCAGTACTTC. It specifies CSVRGGVRRDSYEQYF.

The chain uses TRBV10-1 and TRBJ2-1, with 11 bases fitting TRBD2. The germline gives CDR1 WNHNN, CDR2 SYGVQD (reference sequence). Germline trimming cut 3 bases from V and 7 bases from J; bases unmatched to any gene: 11. This CDR3 contains 17 residues. CDR3 amino acids: CASSDLPTSGSWNEQFF. As DNA, the CDR3 is TGCGCCAGCAGTGATCTCCCTACTAGCGGGAGTTGGAATGAGCAGTTCTTC.

In nucleotides, the CDR3 is TGTGCCACCGGGGAGGGCGAAGAGACCCAGTACTTC. It specifies CATGEGEETQYF. The chain is built from TRBV18 and TRBJ2-5; TRBD2 matches at 7 bases. CDR1 is KGHSH, CDR2 LQKENI, per germline. The CDR3 length is 12 residues. Germline trimming cut 10 bases from V and 3 bases from J; bases unmatched to any gene: 5.

This clone was observed a few times. V usage is TRBV5-1 and J usage is TRBJ1-2, with D tentatively TRBD1 (5 bases). V lost 4 bases to trimming and J lost 0 bases, with 13 bases between them. The CDR3 has 15 residues. Per germline, CDR1 SGHRS and CDR2 YFSETQ. CDR3 in amino acids: CASSTVTDANYGYTF. The CDR3 coding sequence is TGCGCCAGCAGCACAGTGACAGACGCTAACTATGGCTACACCTTC.

The chain carries TRBV6-1 and TRBJ1-1; 8 bases match TRBD1. V shed 5 bases and J 4 bases; nucleotides not matched to a gene: 6. Germline V gives CDR1 MNHNS, CDR2 SASEGT. The CDR3 is made up of 14 amino acids. CDR3 protein: CASSKWTGTTEAFF. CDR3 DNA sequence: TGTGCCAGCAGTAAGTGGACAGGGACCACTGAAGCTTTCTTT.

Note on this clone: Distinct nucleotide sequences in the sample also encode this CDR3. This chain joins TRBV6-6 and TRBJ1-2, with D possibly being TRBD1 (5 bases). Trimming took 6 bases from V and 5 from J, leaving 13 bases between them. Germline V gives CDR1 MNHNY, CDR2 SVGAGI (reference sequence). There are 13 residues in the CDR3. The CDR3 reads CASSPPTGYGYTF. CDR3 nucleotide sequence: TGTGCCAGCAGCCCCCCTACAGGTTATGGCTACACCTTC.

The genes are TRBV11-2 and TRBJ1-2; 7 bases are shared with TRBD1. The CDR3 runs to 14 residues. Germline-derived CDR1 and CDR2 are SGHAT and FQNNGV. V was clipped by 1 base and J by 2 bases; unmatched bases: 1. The CDR3 reads CASSLGQGNYGYTF. Written as DNA, the CDR3 is TGTGCCAGCAGCTTAGGACAGGGCAACTATGGCTACACCTTC.

The V and J genes are TRBV5-1 and TRBJ1-3, with D possibly matching TRBD1 (5 bases). Trimming cost V 4 bases and J 6 bases, with 14 bases left between them. The CDR3 loop spans 14 amino acids. From germline, CDR1 is SGHRS and CDR2 YFSETQ. The CDR3 DNA follows: TGCGCCAGCAGCCTAAATGACAGCCCAAACACCATATATTTT. It translates to CASSLNDSPNTIYF.

The chain employs TRBV9 and TRBJ2-1, with D uncertain. The CDR3 extends over 12 amino acids. V was shortened by 0 bases and J by 8 bases, with 6 bases between the two germline ends. Germline CDR1 SGDLS, CDR2 YYNGEE. CDR3 region: CASSVGTDEQFF. The CDR3 bases are TGTGCCAGCAGCGTAGGTACGGATGAGCAGTTCTTC. The full variable domain, in which reference TRBV9 and TRBJ2-1 provide the parts outside the CDR3, is DSGVTQTPKHLITATGQRVTLRCSPRSGDLSVYWYQQSLDQGLQFLIQYYNGEERAKGNILERFSAQQFPDLHSELNLSSLELGDSALYFCASSVGTDEQFFGPGTRLTVL.

J is TRBJ2-7 and V is TRBV4-1; TRBD1 might be the D (5 bases). From germline, CDR1 is MGHRA and CDR2 YSYEKL. The ends were cut back, 0 bases at V and 1 base at J, with 10 bases in the middle. This CDR3 contains 15 residues. CDR3 protein: CASSQESTASYEQYF. The CDR3 coding sequence is TGCGCCAGCAGCCAAGAATCGACAGCTTCCTACGAGCAGTACTTC.

The chain joins TRBV28 to TRBJ2-2; D perhaps matches TRBD2 (6 bases). There are 14 residues in the CDR3. Per the germline V gene, CDR1 is MDHEN and CDR2 is SYDVKM. V lost 5 bases and J 5 bases, leaving 12 bases between the germline ends. The CDR3: CASSIQAGTGELFF. CDR3 sequence (DNA): TGTGCCAGCAGTATCCAGGCGGGAACCGGGGAGCTGTTTTTT.

This rearrangement joins TRBV28 to TRBJ2-3; 9 bases fit TRBD2. V was pared by 6 bases and J by 4 bases, with 8 bases of the junction left unmatched. The CDR3 runs to 15 residues. Looked up from germline, CDR1 is MDHEN and CDR2 is SYDVKM. Written as DNA, the CDR3 is TGTGCCAGCAGCTCCGTTAGCGGGAGCCCAGATACGCAGTATTTT. The encoded protein is CASSSVSGSPDTQYF.

The chain is built from TRBV11-2 and TRBJ1-3; TRBD1 matches 8 bases. In germline, CDR1 is SGHAT, CDR2 FQNNGV. V was pared by 0 bases and J by 0 bases, with 7 bases of the junction left unmatched. The CDR3 length is 18 residues. The CDR3 sequence is CASSLEGRTGNSGNTIYF. In DNA form, the CDR3 reads TGTGCCAGCAGCTTAGAAGGTCGGACAGGGAACTCTGGAAACACCATATATTTT.

The chain carries TRBV7-3 and TRBJ2-2, with 8 bases matching TRBD1. This CDR3 is 15 amino acids long. J gave up 2 bases and V 5 bases, and 4 bases lay outside the gene matches. CDR1 and CDR2 from the germline V gene are SGHTA and FQGTGA. The CDR3 DNA is TGTGCCAGCAGCCCGGACAGGGACAACACCGGGGAGCTGTTTTTT. Its translation is CASSPDRDNTGELFF.